Listed below are T cell receptor beta chains from one sample, sequenced in a study of identical twins. MiXCR, applied by TCRdb to the 5' RACE reads, yields one record per CDR3 protein. In the table there are 200,000 or so distinct CDR3 sequences, around 6.9% of which are singletons. These data also featured in a second study, about yellow fever vaccine responses in identical twins.

The sequencing sample was made of memory (CD45RO+) T cells sorted from blood. These receptor sequences come from a woman younger than 30 in good health. Both conserved end residues are part of each CDR3. A D gene is named only where the DNA matches it firmly. Size values are once, few and many counts, or a class for expanded clones, and some rows have none.

D,size,V,J,DNA,CDR3
-,few,TRBV29-1,TRBJ2-2,TGCAGCGTTGAATCCGAAGCGAACACCGGGGAGCTGTTTTTT,CSVESEANTGELFF
-,-,TRBV2,TRBJ2-1,TGTGCCAGCAGTAGCCGGGCCTCCTCCTACAATGAGCAGTTCTTC,CASSSRASSYNEQFF
-,few,TRBV7-8,TRBJ1-5,TGTGCCAGCAGCCTGGGGACGGTCAGGGGTAATTTGGGCAATCAGCCCCAGCATTTT,CASSLGTVRGNLGNQPQHF
-,many,TRBV6-5,TRBJ2-5,TGTGCCAGCAGCCAGAGCCTGGAGACCCAGTACTTC,CASSQSLETQYF
TRBD1,-,TRBV25-1,TRBJ2-4,TGTGCCAGCAGTGAATACACAGGGGGTCTAAACATTCAGTACTTC,CASSEYTGGLNIQYF
TRBD2,-,TRBV27,TRBJ2-7,TGTACCAGCAGTCTAATACCTCCGGGACTAGCGGGGGCAGGCGAGCAGTACTTC,CTSSLIPPGLAGAGEQYF
-,many,TRBV5-1,TRBJ2-2,TGCGCCAGCAGTGTCGGGAAGAACACCGGGGAGCTGTTTTTT,CASSVGKNTGELFF
TRBD1,many,TRBV12-3/TRBV12-4,TRBJ1-1,TGTGCCAGCAGTTTAAGGGGGCGGCTATCTGAAGCTTTCTTT,CASSLRGRLSEAFF
TRBD2,few,TRBV20-1,TRBJ2-3,TGCAGTGCTAGCAATATTGGGACTAGCGGACCAGATACGCAGTATTTT,CSASNIGTSGPDTQYF
-,few,TRBV6-5,TRBJ1-2,TGTGCCAGCAGTTGGCAGGGAGGGTCAGGGGTCTATGGCTACACCTTC,CASSWQGGSGVYGYTF
TRBD1,many,TRBV5-1,TRBJ2-5,TGCGCCAGCAGCCCAGGGACAGGGAGGATGGACCAGTACTTC,CASSPGTGRMDQYF
-,many,TRBV21-1,TRBJ1-5,TGTGCCAGCATCAAATGCCGGGACAGGGATGGGAGCAATCAGCCCCAGCATTTT,CASIKCRDRDGSNQPQHF
-,many,TRBV20-1,TRBJ2-7,TGCAGTGCTCCCGAGCCGAAGACTGGAGACTACGAGCAGTACTTC,CSAPEPKTGDYEQYF
TRBD2,-,TRBV2,TRBJ2-2,TGTGCCAGCAGTAGAAGCGGGGCCCAGAACACCGGGGAGCTGTTTTTT,CASSRSGAQNTGELFF
-,-,TRBV4-3,TRBJ2-3,TGCGCCAGCAGCCAAGATCTGGGAAACACAGATACGCAGTATTTT,CASSQDLGNTDTQYF
TRBD2,many,TRBV20-1,TRBJ2-3,TGCAGTGTCGGGGGGGGCACAGATACGCAGTATTTT,CSVGGGTDTQYF
-,-,TRBV20-1,TRBJ2-7,TGCAGTGCTAGTTCCGACAGAAACATCTACGAGCAGTACTTC,CSASSDRNIYEQYF